Following are 3 T cell receptor beta chains from one sample sequenced in a study of blood T cell repertoires in COVID-19. Here immunoSEQ multiplex PCR was the method, and the copy in TCRdb shows in-frame clones only, minus some. The sample lists about 300,000 clones, about 83% occurring once. Sequenced sample: peripheral blood. The source is a woman in her forties or fifties with acute or convalescent COVID-19.

The chain uses TRBV6-2 or TRBV6-3 and TRBJ1-4, with a possible D match to TRBD1 (5 bases). This CDR3 comprises 12 residues. The germline CDR1 and CDR2 sequences are MNHEY and SVGEGT. V gave up 1 base and J gave up 15 bases, with 12 bases separating them. In nucleotides, the CDR3 is TGTGCCAGCAGTTACTACGGCAGGGAAGTGTTTTTT. Its translation: CASSYYGREVFF.

This sequence joins TRBV19 and TRBJ2-5; 10 nucleotides agree with TRBD2. Per germline, CDR1 LNHDA and CDR2 SQIVND (reference sequence). The length of the CDR3 is 16 residues. J gave up 4 bases and V 5 bases, and 10 bases lay outside the gene matches. CDR3 DNA: TGTGCCAGTAGTCCTCGGACTAGCGGAAACCTAGAGACCCAGTACTTC. Translation: CASSPRTSGNLETQYF.

V usage is TRBV15 and J usage is TRBJ2-3; a possible D gene is TRBD1 (6 bases). The germline V gene encodes CDR1 LNHNV and CDR2 YYDKDF (reference sequence). V was shortened by 4 bases and J by 4 bases, with 24 bases between the two germline ends. This CDR3 spans 18 amino acids. Written as DNA, the CDR3 is TGTGCCACCAGCAAGTCCGCCCTTACAGGGACATTCTCAGATACGCAGTATTTT. Translating gives CATSKSALTGTFSDTQYF.